The clone carrying this T cell receptor (beta chain) has just a few counts. This record comes from a study of blood T cell repertoires in COVID-19. Study-wide background: COVID-19 samples, acute and convalescent, were from the United States, Italy and Spain. In each case, the material was cDNA or gDNA derived from T cells, B-cell-depleted T cells, or PBMCs.

The CDR3 is 15 amino acids. Germline-derived CDR1 and CDR2 are SNHLY and FYNNEI. V dropped 4 bases and J dropped 6; count of bases not matched to a gene: 9. In the source study's methods: Amplification from reference gene primers served as the basis for estimated nucleated cell counts. The data were produced by immunoSEQ multiplex PCR, yet TCRdb's version contains in-frame clones alone and is incomplete. Clone size and the V and J calls come from that table; the DNA yielded D and trimming. Of roughly 220,000 clones listed, approximately 82% are singletons. The chain combines TRBV2 with TRBJ2-5; TRBD2 matches 9 bases. The sample was peripheral blood. The clonotype comes from a woman in her thirties or forties who had recovered from COVID-19. CDR3 coding DNA: TGTGCCAGCAGTGCTTCGCTAGCGGGGAGGAAGACCCAGTACTTC. It encodes CASSASLAGRKTQYF. Based on the CDR3 plus reference TRBV2 and TRBJ2-5, the full variable domain is EPEVTQTPSHQVTQMGQEVILRCVPISNHLYFYWYRQILGQKVEFLVSFYNNEISEKSEIFDDQFSVERPDGSNFTLKIRSTKLEDSAMYFCASSASLAGRKTQYFGPGTRLLVL.